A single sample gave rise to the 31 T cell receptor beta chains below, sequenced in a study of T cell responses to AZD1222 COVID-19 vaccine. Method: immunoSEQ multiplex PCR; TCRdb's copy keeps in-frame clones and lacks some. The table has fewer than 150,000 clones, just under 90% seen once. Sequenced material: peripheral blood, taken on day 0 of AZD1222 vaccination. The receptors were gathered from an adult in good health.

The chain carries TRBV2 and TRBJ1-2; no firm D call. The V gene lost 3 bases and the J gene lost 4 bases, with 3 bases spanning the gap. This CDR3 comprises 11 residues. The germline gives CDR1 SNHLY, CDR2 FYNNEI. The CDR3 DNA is TGTGCCAGCAGTGAGGGCTATGGCTACACCTTC. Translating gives CASSEGYGYTF.

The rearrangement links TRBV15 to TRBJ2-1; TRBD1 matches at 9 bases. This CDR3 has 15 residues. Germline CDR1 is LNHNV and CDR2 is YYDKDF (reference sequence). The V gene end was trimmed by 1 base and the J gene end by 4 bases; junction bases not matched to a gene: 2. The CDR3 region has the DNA TGTGCCACCAGCAGAGGGGGGACAGGGTACAATGAGCAGTTCTTC. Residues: CATSRGGTGYNEQFF.

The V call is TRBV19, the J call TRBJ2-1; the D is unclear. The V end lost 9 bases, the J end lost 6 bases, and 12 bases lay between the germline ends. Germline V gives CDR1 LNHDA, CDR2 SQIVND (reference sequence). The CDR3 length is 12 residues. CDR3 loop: CASTSRPNEQFF. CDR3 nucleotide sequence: TGTGCCAGCACCAGCCGGCCCAATGAGCAGTTCTTC.

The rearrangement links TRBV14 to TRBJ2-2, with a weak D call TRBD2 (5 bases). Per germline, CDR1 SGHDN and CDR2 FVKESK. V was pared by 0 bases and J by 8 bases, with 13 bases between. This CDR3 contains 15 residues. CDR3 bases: TGTGCCAGCAGCCAAGACTACACCCGCGGGGGGGAGCTGTTTTTT. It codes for CASSQDYTRGGELFF. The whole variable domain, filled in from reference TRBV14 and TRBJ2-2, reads EAGVTQFPSHSVIEKGQTVTLRCDPISGHDNLYWYRRVMGKEIKFLLHFVKESKQDESGMPNNRFLAERTGGTYSTLKVQPAELEDSGVYFCASSQDYTRGGELFFGEGSRLTVL.

The CDR3 protein is CASGDRGNTEAFF. As DNA, the CDR3 is TGTGCCAGTGGAGACAGGGGAAACACTGAAGCTTTCTTT. V is TRBV19 and J is TRBJ1-1; TRBD1 matches 8 bases. The CDR3 runs to 13 residues. V was clipped by 8 bases and J by 2 bases; unmatched bases: 4. Germline assignment: CDR1 LNHDA and CDR2 SQIVND (reference sequence). The variable domain in full, with the rest retrieved from reference TRBV19 and TRBJ1-1, is DGGITQSPKYLFRKEGQNVTLSCEQNLNHDAMYWYRQDPGQGLRLIYYSQIVNDFQKGDIAEGYSVSREKKESFPLTVTSAQKNPTAFYLCASGDRGNTEAFFGQGTRLTVV.

This chain's CDR3 is CASSQGQGLSQETQYF. As DNA, the CDR3 is TGTGCCAGCAGCCAGGGACAGGGACTTTCACAAGAGACCCAGTACTTC. The chain links TRBV3-1 (or the pseudogene TRBV3-2) to TRBJ2-5; 9 nucleotides align to TRBD1. Germline assignment: CDR1 LGHDT and CDR2 YNNKEL (reference sequence). The CDR3 runs to 16 residues. The J segment lost 2 bases and the V segment lost 3 bases, leaving 7 bases of the junction unmatched.

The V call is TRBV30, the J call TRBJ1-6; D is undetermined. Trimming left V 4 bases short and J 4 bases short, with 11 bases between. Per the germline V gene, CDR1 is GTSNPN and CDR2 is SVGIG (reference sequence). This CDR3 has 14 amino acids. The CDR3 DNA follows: TGTGCCTGGAACCCCGAGATGTATAATTCACCCCTCCACTTT. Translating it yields CAWNPEMYNSPLHF.

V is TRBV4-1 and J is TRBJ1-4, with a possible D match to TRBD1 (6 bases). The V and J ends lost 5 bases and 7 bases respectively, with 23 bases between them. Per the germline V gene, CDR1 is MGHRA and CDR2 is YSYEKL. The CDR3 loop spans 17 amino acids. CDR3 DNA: TGCGCCAGCAGCTCGAGAATAGGGCCGGGACAAAGTGAAAAACTGTTTTTT. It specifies CASSSRIGPGQSEKLFF.

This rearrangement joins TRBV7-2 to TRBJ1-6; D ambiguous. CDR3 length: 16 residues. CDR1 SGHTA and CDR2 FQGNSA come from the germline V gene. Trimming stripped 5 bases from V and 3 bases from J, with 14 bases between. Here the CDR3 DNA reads TGTGCCAGCAGCCCCGGGGTTCGGGGCTATAATTCACCCCTCCACTTT. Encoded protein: CASSPGVRGYNSPLHF.

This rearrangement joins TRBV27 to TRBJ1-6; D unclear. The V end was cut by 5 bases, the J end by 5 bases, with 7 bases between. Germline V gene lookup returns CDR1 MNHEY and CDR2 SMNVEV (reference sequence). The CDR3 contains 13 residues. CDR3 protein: CASSAVDNSPLHF. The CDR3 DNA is TGTGCCAGCAGTGCTGTGGATAATTCACCCCTCCACTTT.

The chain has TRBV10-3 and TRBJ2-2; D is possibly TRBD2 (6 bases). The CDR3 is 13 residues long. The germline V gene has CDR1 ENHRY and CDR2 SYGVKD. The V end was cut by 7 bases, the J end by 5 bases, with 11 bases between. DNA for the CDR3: TGTGCCATCAAGGCCGGAGGGACCGGGGAGCTGTTTTTT. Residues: CAIKAGGTGELFF.

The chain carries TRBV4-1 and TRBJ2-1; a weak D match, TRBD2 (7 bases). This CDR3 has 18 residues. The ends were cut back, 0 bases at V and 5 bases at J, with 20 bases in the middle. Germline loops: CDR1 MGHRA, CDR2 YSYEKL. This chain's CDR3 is CASSQDFHVGGRNNEQFF. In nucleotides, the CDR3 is TGCGCCAGCAGCCAAGATTTCCATGTCGGGGGGCGGAACAATGAGCAGTTCTTC.

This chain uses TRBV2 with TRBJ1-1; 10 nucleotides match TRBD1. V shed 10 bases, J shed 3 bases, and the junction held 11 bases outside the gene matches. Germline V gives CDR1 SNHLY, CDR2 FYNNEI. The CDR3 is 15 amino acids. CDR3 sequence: CAIPPGTGADTEAFF. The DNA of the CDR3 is TGTGCCATCCCCCCCGGGACAGGGGCAGACACTGAAGCTTTCTTT.

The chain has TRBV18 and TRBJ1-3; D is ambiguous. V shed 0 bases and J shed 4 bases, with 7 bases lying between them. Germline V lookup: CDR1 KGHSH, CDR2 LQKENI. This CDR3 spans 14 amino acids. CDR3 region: CASSPPGNGNTIYF. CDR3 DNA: TGTGCCAGCTCACCACCGGGGAACGGAAACACCATATATTTT.

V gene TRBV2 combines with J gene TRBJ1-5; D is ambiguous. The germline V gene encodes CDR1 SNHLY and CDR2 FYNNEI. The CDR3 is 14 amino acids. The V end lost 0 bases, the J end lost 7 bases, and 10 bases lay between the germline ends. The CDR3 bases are TGTGCCAGCAGTGAAGCTTCGTCCAGGCAGCCCCAGCATTTT. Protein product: CASSEASSRQPQHF.

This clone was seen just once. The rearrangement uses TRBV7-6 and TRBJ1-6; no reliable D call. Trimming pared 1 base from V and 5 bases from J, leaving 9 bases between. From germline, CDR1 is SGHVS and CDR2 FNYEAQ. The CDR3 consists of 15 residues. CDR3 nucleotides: TGTGCCAGCAGCTTAGTAGAACAGCATAATTCACCCCTCCACTTT. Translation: CASSLVEQHNSPLHF.

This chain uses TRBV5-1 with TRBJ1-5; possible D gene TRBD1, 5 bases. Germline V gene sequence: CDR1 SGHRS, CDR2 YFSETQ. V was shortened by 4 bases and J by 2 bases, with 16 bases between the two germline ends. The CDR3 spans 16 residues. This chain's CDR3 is CASSPRNRQGNQPQHF. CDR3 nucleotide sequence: TGCGCCAGCAGCCCGCGGAACAGGCAGGGCAATCAGCCCCAGCATTTT.

The CDR3 coding sequence is TGTGCCAGCAGTATCACAATTAGCAATCAGCCCCAGCATTTT. As protein: CASSITISNQPQHF. The J gene is TRBJ1-5, the V gene TRBV7-8; no clear D gene. The V gene's germline CDR1 is SGHVS and CDR2 FQNEAQ. The CDR3 has 14 amino acids. The V end was cut by 6 bases, the J end by 0 bases, with 9 bases between. The full variable domain, its missing parts supplied by reference TRBV7-8 and TRBJ1-5, is GAGVSQSPRYKVAKRGQDVALRCDPISGHVSLFWYQQALGQGPEFLTYFQNEAQLDKSGLPSDRFFAERPEGSVSTLKIQRTQQEDSAVYLCASSITISNQPQHFGDGTRLSIL.

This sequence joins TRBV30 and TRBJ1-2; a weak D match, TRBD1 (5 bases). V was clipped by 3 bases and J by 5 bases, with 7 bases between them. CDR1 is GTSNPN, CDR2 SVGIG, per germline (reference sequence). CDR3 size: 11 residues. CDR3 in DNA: TGTGCCTGGAGCAGGGAATATGGCTACACCTTC. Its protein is CAWSREYGYTF.

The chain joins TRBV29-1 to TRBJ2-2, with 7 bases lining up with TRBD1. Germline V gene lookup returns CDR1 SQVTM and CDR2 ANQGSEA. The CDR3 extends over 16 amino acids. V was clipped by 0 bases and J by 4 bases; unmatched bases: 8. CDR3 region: CSVEEPQGVGTGELFF. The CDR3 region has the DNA TGCAGCGTTGAAGAGCCTCAGGGGGTAGGCACCGGGGAGCTGTTTTTT.

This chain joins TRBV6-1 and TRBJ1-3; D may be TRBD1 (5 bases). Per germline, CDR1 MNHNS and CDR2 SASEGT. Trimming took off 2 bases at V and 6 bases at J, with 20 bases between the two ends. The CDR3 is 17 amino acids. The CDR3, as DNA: TGTGCCAGCAGTGAAAACCTCGGAGCGGACATTACAAACACCATATATTTT. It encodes CASSENLGADITNTIYF.

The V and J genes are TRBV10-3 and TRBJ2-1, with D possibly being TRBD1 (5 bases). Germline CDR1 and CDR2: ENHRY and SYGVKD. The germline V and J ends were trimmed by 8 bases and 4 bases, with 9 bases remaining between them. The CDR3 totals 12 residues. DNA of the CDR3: TGTGCCATCCGCGCAGGGTACAATGAGCAGTTCTTC. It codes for CAIRAGYNEQFF.

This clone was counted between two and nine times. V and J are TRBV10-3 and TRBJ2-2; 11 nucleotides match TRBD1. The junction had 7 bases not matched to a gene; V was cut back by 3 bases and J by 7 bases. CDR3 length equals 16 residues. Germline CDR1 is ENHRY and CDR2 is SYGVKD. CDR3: CAISDLDRGRVGELFF. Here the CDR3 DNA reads TGTGCCATCAGTGACCTGGACAGGGGGCGGGTCGGGGAGCTGTTTTTT.

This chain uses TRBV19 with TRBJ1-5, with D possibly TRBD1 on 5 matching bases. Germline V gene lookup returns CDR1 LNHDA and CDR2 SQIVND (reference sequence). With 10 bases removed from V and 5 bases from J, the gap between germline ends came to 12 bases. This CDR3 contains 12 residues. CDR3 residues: CAMGVDDQPQHF. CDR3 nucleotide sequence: TGTGCCATGGGGGTTGACGATCAGCCCCAGCATTTT.

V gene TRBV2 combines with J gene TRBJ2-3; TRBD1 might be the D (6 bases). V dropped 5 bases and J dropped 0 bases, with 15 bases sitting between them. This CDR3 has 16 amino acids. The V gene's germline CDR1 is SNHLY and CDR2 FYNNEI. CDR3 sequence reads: CASSSQTGLSTDTQYF. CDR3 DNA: TGTGCCAGCAGTAGCCAGACAGGATTGAGCACAGATACGCAGTATTTT. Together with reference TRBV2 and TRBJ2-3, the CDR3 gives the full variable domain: EPEVTQTPSHQVTQMGQEVILRCVPISNHLYFYWYRQILGQKVEFLVSFYNNEISEKSEIFDDQFSVERPDGSNFTLKIRSTKLEDSAMYFCASSSQTGLSTDTQYFGPGTRLTVL.

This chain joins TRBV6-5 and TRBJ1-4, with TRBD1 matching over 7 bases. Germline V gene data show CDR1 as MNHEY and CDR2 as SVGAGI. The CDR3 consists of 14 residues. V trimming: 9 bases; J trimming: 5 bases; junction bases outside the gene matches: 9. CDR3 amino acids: CASKPGQKNEKLFF. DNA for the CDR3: TGTGCCAGTAAACCGGGACAGAAGAATGAAAAACTGTTTTTT.

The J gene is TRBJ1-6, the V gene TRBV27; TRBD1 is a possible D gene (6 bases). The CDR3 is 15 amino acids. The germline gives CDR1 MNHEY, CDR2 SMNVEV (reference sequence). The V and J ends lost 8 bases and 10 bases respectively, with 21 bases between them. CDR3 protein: CASGERGGHGSPLHF. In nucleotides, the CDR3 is TGTGCCAGCGGCGAACGAGGGGGGCACGGCTCACCCCTCCACTTT.

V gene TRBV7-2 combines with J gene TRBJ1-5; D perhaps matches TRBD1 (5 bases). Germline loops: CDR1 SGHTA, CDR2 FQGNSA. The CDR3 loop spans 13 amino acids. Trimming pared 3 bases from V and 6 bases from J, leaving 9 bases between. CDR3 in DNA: TGTGCCAGCAGCTTGAGTGGGGGTCAGCCCCAGCATTTT. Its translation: CASSLSGGQPQHF.

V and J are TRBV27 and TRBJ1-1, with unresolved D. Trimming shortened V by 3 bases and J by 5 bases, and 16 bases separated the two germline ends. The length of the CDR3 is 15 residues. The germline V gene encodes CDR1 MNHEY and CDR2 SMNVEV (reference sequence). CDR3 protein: CASSFTPQSPTEAFF. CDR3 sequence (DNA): TGTGCCAGCAGTTTCACCCCGCAATCCCCTACTGAAGCTTTCTTT.

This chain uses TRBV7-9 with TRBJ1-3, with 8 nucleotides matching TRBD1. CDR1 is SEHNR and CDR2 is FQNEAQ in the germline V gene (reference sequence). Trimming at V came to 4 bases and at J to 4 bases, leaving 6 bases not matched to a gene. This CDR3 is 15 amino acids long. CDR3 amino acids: CASSSAGDRGNTIYF. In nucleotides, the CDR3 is TGTGCCAGCAGCTCAGCCGGGGACAGGGGAAACACCATATATTTT.

CDR3 DNA: TGTGCCAGCAGCCGACTAGCGTCTAGCACAGATACGCAGTATTTT. The encoded protein is CASSRLASSTDTQYF. The chain has TRBV27 and TRBJ2-3; 8 bases align to TRBD2. This CDR3 contains 15 residues. Germline V gives CDR1 MNHEY, CDR2 SMNVEV (reference sequence). J lost 0 bases, V lost 6 bases, and 5 bases had no gene match.